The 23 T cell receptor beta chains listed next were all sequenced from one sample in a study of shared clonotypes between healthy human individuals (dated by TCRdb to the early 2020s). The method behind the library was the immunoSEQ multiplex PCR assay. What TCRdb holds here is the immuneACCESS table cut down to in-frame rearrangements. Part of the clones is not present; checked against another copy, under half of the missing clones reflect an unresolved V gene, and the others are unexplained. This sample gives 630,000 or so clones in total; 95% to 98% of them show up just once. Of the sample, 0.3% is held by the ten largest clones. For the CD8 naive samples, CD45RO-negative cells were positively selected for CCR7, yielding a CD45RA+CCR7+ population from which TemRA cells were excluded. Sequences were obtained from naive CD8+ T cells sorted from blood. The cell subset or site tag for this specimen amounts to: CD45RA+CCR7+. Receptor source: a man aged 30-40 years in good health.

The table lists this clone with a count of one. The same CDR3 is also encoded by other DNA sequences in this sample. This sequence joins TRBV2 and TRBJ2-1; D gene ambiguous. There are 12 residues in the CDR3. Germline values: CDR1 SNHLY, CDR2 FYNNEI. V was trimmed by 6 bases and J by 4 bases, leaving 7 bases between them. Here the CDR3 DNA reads TGTGCCAGCAGGGGCCGGTACAATGAGCAGTTCTTC. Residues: CASRGRYNEQFF.

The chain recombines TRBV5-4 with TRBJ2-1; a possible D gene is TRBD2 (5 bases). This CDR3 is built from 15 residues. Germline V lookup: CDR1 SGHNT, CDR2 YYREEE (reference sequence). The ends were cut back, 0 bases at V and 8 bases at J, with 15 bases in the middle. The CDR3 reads CASSLDGRTSDEQFF. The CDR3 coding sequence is TGTGCCAGCAGCTTGGATGGGAGAACAAGCGATGAGCAGTTCTTC.

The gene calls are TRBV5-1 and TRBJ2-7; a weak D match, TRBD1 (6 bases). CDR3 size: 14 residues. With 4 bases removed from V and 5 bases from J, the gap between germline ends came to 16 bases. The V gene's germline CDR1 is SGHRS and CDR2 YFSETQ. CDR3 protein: CASSDPGQRNEQYF. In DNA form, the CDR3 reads TGCGCCAGCAGCGACCCGGGACAAAGGAACGAGCAGTACTTC.

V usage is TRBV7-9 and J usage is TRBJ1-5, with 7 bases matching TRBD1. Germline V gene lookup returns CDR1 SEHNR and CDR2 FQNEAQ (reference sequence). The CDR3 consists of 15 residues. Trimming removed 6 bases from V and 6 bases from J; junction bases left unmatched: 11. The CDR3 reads CASSSDREGGQPQHF. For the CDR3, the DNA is TGTGCCAGCAGTTCCGACAGGGAAGGTGGTCAGCCCCAGCATTTT. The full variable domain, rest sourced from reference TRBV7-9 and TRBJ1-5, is DTGVSQNPRHKITKRGQNVTFRCDPISEHNRLYWYRQTLGQGPEFLTYFQNEAQLEKSRLLSDRFSAERPKGSFSTLEIQRTEQGDSAMYLCASSSDREGGQPQHFGDGTRLSIL.

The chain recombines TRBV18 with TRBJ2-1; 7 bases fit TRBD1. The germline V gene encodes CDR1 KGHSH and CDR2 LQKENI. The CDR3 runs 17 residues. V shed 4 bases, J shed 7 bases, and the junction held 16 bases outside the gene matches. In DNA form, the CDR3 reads TGTGCCAGCTCACGTCGCCGGCCGCAAGACAGGGTGAATGAGCAGTTCTTC. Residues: CASSRRRPQDRVNEQFF.

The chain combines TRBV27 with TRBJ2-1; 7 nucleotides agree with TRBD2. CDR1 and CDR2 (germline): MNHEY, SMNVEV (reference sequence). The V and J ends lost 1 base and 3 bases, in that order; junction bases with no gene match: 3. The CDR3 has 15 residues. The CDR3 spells CASSLYPSGYNEQFF. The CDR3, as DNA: TGTGCCAGCAGTTTATACCCTAGCGGCTACAATGAGCAGTTCTTC.

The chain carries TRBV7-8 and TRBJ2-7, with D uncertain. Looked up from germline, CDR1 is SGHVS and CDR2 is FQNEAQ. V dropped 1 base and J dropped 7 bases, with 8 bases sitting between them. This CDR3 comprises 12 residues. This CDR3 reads CASSLEALEQYF. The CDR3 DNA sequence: TGTGCCAGCAGCTTAGAAGCCCTGGAGCAGTACTTC.

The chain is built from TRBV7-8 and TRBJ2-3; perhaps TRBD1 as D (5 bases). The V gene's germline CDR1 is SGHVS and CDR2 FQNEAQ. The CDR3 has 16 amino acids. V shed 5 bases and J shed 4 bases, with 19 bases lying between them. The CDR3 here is CASSKGRLGLADTQYF. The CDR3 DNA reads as TGTGCCAGCAGCAAAGGACGTCTGGGGCTAGCAGATACGCAGTATTTT.

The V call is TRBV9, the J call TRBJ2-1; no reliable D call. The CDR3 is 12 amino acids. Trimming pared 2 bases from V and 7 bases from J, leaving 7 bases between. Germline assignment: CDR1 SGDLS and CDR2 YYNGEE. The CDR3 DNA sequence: TGTGCCAGCAGCGTTTCCGTGAATGAGCAGTTCTTC. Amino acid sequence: CASSVSVNEQFF. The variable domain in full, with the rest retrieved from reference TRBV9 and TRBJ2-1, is DSGVTQTPKHLITATGQRVTLRCSPRSGDLSVYWYQQSLDQGLQFLIQYYNGEERAKGNILERFSAQQFPDLHSELNLSSLELGDSALYFCASSVSVNEQFFGPGTRLTVL.

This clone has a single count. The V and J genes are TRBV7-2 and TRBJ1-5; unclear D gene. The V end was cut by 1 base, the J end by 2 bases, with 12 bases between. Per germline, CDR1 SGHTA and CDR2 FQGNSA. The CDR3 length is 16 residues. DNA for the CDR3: TGTGCCAGCAGCTTAGATCTGGGGATGGGCAATCAGCCCCAGCATTTT. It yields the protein CASSLDLGMGNQPQHF.

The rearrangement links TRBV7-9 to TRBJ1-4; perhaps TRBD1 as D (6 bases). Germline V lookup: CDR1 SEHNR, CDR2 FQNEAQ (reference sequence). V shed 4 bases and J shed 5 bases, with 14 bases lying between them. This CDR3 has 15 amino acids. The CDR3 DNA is TGTGCCAGCAGCTGGACCCAGGGGCTAAATGAAAAACTGTTTTTT. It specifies CASSWTQGLNEKLFF.

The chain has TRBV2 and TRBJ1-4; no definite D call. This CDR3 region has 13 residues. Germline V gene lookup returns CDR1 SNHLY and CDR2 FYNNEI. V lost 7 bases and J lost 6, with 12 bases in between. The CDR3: CASIGMADEKLFF. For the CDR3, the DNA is TGTGCCAGCATCGGGATGGCGGATGAAAAACTGTTTTTT.

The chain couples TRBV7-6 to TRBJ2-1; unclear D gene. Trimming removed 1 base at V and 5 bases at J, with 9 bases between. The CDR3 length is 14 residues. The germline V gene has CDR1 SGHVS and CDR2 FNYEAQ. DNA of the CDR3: TGTGCCAGCAGCTTAGTTGGGGTACACAATGAGCAGTTCTTC. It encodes CASSLVGVHNEQFF.

The CDR3 here is CASSLAWDRGDGYEQYF. CDR3 DNA sequence: TGTGCCAGCAGCTTGGCCTGGGACAGGGGGGATGGCTACGAGCAGTACTTC. The V call is TRBV5-8, the J call TRBJ2-7; 11 nucleotides line up with TRBD1. Germline V gene data show CDR1 as SGHTS and CDR2 as YDEGEE. The CDR3 spans 17 residues. Trimming cost V 0 bases and J 3 bases; bases outside gene matches: 8.

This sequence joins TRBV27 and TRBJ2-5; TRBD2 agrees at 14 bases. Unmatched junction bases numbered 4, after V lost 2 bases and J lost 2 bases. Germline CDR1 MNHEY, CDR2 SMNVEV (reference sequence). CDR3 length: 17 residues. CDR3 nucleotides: TGTGCCAGCAGTTTAGGGACTAGCGGGAGAGTTCAAGAGACCCAGTACTTC. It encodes CASSLGTSGRVQETQYF.

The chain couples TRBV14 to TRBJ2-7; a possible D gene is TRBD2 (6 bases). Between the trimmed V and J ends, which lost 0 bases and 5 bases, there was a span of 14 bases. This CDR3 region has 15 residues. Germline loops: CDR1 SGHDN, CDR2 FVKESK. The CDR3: CASSQDNRGWHEQYF. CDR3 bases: TGTGCCAGCAGCCAAGATAATCGGGGGTGGCACGAGCAGTACTTC.

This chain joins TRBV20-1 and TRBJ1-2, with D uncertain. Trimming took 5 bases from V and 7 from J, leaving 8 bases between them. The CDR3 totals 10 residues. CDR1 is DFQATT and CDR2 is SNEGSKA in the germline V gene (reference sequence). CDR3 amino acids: CSAHSGGYTF. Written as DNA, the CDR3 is TGCAGTGCTCACTCCGGTGGCTACACCTTC.

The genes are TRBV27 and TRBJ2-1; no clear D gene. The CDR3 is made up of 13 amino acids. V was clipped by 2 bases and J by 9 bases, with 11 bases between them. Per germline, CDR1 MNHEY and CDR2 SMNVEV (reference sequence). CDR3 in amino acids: CASSLSLIGEQFF. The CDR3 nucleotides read TGTGCCAGCAGTTTAAGTCTGATCGGTGAGCAGTTCTTC.

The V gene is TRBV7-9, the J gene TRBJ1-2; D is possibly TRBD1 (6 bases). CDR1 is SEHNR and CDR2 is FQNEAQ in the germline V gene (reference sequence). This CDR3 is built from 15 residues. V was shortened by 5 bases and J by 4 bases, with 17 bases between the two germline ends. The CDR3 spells CASSTRTDFFYGYTF. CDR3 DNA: TGTGCCAGCAGCACTCGGACAGACTTTTTCTATGGCTACACCTTC.

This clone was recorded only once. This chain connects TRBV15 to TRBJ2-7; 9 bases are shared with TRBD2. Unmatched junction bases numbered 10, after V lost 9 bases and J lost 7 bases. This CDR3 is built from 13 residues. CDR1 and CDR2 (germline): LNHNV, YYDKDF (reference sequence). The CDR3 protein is CATATSGLGEQYF. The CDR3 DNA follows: TGTGCCACTGCTACTAGCGGGCTCGGGGAGCAGTACTTC.

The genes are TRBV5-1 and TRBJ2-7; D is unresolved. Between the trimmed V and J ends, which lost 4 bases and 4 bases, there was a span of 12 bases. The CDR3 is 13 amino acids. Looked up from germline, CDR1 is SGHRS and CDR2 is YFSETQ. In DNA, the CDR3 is TGCGCCAGCAGCACCCTTACGGATTACGAGCAGTACTTC. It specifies CASSTLTDYEQYF.

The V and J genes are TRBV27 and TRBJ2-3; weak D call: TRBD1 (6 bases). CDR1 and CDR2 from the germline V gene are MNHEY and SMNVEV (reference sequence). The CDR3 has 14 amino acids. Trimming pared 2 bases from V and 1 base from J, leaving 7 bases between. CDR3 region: CASSLRTGTDTQYF. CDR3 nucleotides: TGTGCCAGCAGTTTAAGGACAGGCACAGATACGCAGTATTTT.

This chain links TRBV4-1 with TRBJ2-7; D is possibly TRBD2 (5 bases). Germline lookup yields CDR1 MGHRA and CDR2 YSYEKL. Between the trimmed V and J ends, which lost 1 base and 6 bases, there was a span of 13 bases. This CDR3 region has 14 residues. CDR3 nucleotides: TGCGCCAGCAGCCAAGCGCTAGCCAGGAGCGAGCAGTACTTC. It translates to CASSQALARSEQYF.